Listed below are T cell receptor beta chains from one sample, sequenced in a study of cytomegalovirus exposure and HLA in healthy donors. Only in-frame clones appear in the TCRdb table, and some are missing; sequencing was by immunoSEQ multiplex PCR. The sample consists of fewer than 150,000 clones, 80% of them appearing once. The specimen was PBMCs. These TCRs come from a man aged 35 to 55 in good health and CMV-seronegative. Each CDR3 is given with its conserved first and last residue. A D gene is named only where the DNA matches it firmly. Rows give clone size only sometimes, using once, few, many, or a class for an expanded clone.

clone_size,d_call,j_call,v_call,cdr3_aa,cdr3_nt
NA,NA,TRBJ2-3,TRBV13,CASSTRTASGVDTQYF,TGTGCCAGCAGCACTAGGACTGCCTCGGGTGTTGATACGCAGTATTTT
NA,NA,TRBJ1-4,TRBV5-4,CASSRGTGNEKLFF,TGTGCCAGCAGCAGGGGGACGGGGAATGAAAAACTGTTTTTT
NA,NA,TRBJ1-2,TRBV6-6,CASSYMWGEGGYTF,TGTGCCAGCAGTTACATGTGGGGGGAGGGCGGCTACACCTTC
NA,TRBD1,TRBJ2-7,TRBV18,CASSPYGTGYYEQYF,TGTGCCAGCTCACCGTACGGGACAGGGTACTACGAGCAGTACTTC
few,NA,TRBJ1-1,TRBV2,CASRAEQGFGTEAFF,TGTGCCAGCAGGGCAGAGCAGGGGTTCGGGACTGAAGCTTTCTTT
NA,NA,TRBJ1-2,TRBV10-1,CASSDSDRPNYGYTF,TGCGCCAGCAGTGATTCAGACAGACCAAACTATGGCTACACCTTC
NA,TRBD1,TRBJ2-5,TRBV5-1,CASSAAGGTETQYF,TGCGCCAGCAGCGCTGCAGGGGGAACGGAGACCCAGTACTTC
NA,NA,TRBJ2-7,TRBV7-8,CASSFADSYEQYF,TGTGCCAGCAGCTTCGCAGACTCCTACGAGCAGTACTTC
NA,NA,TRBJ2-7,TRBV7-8,CASSLGSALQAYEQYF,TGTGCCAGCAGCTTAGGGAGCGCCTTGCAAGCCTACGAGCAGTACTTC
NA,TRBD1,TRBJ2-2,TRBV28,CASSPGQGALTGELFF,TGTGCCAGCAGTCCGGGACAGGGGGCATTGACCGGGGAGCTGTTTTTT
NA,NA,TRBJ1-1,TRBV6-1,CASRVVYRDTEAFF,TGTGCCAGCAGGGTCGTTTACAGGGACACTGAAGCTTTCTTT
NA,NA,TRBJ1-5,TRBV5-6,CASSLGGRNQPQHF,TGTGCCAGCAGCTTGGGGGGGCGCAATCAGCCCCAGCATTTT
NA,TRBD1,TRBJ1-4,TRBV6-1,CASDGRTGDQEKLFF,TGTGCCAGCGATGGAAGGACAGGAGACCAGGAAAAACTGTTTTTT
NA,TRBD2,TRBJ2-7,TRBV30,CARGTPGLAGGQQYF,TGTGCCCGGGGAACCCCGGGACTAGCGGGAGGGCAGCAGTACTTC
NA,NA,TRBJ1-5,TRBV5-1,CASSSGGDTPQHF,TGCGCCAGCAGCTCGGGGGGGGATACACCCCAGCATTTT
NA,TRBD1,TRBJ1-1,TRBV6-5,CASSYQAGGSVTEAFF,TGTGCCAGCAGTTACCAGGCAGGGGGCTCGGTTACTGAAGCTTTCTTT
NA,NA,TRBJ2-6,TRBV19,CASRQNSGANVLTF,TGTGCCAGTAGACAGAACTCTGGGGCCAACGTCCTGACTTTC
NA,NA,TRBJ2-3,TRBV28,CASTYGSDTQYF,TGTGCCAGCACCTACGGGTCCGATACGCAGTATTTT
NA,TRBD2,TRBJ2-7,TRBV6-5,CASSRRLAGGTEQYF,TGTGCCAGCAGTCGCCGACTAGCGGGAGGAACCGAGCAGTACTTC
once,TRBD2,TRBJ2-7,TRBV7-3,CASSSEKSGLAGQYF,TGTGCCAGCAGCTCCGAAAAATCCGGACTAGCCGGGCAGTACTTC
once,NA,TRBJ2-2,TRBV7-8,CASRQGGTGELFF,TGTGCCAGCAGACAGGGTGGAACCGGGGAGCTGTTTTTT
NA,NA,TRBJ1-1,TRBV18,CASSPLELNTEAFF,TGTGCCAGCTCACCACTGGAGCTGAACACTGAAGCTTTCTTT
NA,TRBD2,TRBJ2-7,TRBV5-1,CASSEAGGSYEQYF,TGCGCCAGCAGCGAAGCGGGAGGTTCCTACGAGCAGTACTTC
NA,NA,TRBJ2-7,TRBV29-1,CSVGEDEQYF,TGCAGCGTGGGGGAGGACGAGCAGTACTTC
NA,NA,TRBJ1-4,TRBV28,CASRSLNEKLFF,TGTGCGAGCAGGTCATTGAATGAAAAACTGTTTTTT
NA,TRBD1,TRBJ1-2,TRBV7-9,CASSPRTGTYGYTF,TGTGCCAGCAGCCCCCGGACAGGAACATATGGCTACACCTTC
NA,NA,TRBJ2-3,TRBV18,CASSPPGHSSQDTQYF,TGTGCCAGCTCACCACCGGGACACTCCTCTCAGGATACGCAGTATTTT
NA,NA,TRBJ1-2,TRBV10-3,CAISESMQDTNYGYTF,TGTGCCATCAGTGAGTCCATGCAGGATACTAACTATGGCTACACCTTC
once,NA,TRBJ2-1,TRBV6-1,CASSVTTWSSYNEQFF,TGTGCCAGCAGTGTCACCACCTGGAGCTCCTACAATGAGCAGTTCTTC
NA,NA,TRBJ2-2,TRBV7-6,CASSGLAITGELFF,TGTGCCAGCAGTGGACTCGCAATCACCGGGGAGCTGTTTTTT
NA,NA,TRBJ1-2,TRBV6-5,CASSSRRGAVGYTF,TGTGCCAGCAGTTCCCGACGGGGGGCTGTGGGCTACACCTTC
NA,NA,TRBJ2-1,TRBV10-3,CAINGAAGGKTYNEQFF,TGTGCCATCAATGGAGCAGCTGGCGGTAAAACCTACAATGAGCAGTTCTTC
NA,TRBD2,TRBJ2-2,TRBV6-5,CASSYPSGRELFF,TGTGCCAGCAGTTATCCTAGCGGGAGGGAGCTGTTTTTT
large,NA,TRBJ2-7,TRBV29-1,CSVEGREYEQYF,TGCAGCGTTGAGGGCAGGGAATACGAGCAGTACTTC
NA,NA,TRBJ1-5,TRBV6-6,CASHLTGYSNQPQHF,TGTGCCAGCCATTTAACAGGGTATAGCAATCAGCCCCAGCATTTT
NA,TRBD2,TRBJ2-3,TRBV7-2,CASSSSGGETQYF,TGTGCCAGCAGCTCAAGCGGGGGGGAAACGCAGTATTTT
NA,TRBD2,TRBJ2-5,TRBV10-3,CAIRSGTSAETQYF,TGTGCCATCAGGTCCGGGACTAGCGCTGAGACCCAGTACTTC
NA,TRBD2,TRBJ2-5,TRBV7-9,CASSLGAGGPETQYF,TGTGCCAGCAGCCTGGGAGCGGGGGGTCCAGAGACCCAGTACTTC
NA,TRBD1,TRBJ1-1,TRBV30,CAWRSGTDRPEAFF,TGTGCCTGGAGATCCGGGACAGACCGACCTGAAGCTTTCTTT
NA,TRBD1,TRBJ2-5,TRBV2,CASSPPGTGEETQYF,TGTGCCAGCAGCCCCCCCGGGACAGGAGAAGAGACCCAGTACTTC
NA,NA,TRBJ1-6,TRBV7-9,CASTGRVNSPLHF,TGTGCCAGCACGGGAAGGGTTAATTCACCCCTCCACTTT
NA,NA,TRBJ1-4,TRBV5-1,CASSLDQQGGGNEKLFF,TGCGCCAGCAGCTTGGACCAACAGGGAGGGGGGAATGAAAAACTGTTTTTT